Included here is one TCR beta chain sequence, with context. Antigen specificity is unknown. An end of the junction differs from the germline gene, which may be a read error. Profiles of TCR beta VDJ and CDR3 were generated from a genomic DNA template. MiXCR, run by TCRdb on the reads, gives a single entry per CDR3 protein. The top ten hold less than 15% of the sample, which has about 150,000 distinct CDR3 sequences, roughly 54% seen once. This CDR3 is built from 14 residues. Germline V gene data show CDR1 as WSHSY and CDR2 as SAAADI. The record originates from a study of CD8+CD57+ T cells in acquired aplastic anemia. Study as a whole: Isolated CD4+ and CD8+ cells, once sorted, yielded DNA averaging roughly 3.2 ug.

Overall study findings and caveats: Shared by patients and controls, 25 to 30 CD8+ CDR3s were abundant in patients.

Patients chosen for sequencing had shown CD8+CD57+ cell expansion by flow cytometry. Receipt of therapy had not occurred in any patient by the time of blood sampling. What was sequenced was sorted CD4+, CD8+, or CD8+CD57+ T cells (not recorded which) from PBMCs. The clonotype originates from a human donor with aplastic anemia. This rearrangement joins TRBV10-2 to TRBJ2-7, with 11 bases aligning to TRBD1. DNA of the CDR3: TGTGCCGCGGAGGAAGGGACAGGGGGCTACGAGCAGTACTTC. Protein sequence: CAAEEGTGGYEQYF.